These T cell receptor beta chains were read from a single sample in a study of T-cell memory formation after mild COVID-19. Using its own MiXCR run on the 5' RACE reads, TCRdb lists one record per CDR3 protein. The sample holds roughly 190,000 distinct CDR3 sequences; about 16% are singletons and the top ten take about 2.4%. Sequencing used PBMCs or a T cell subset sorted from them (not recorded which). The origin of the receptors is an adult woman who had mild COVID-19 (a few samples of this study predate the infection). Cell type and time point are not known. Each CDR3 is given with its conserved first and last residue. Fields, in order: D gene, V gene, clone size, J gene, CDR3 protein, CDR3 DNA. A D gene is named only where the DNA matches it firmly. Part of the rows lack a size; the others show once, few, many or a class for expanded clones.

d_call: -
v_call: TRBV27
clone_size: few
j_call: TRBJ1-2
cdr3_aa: CASSSLGGRGYGYTF
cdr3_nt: TGTGCCAGCAGTTCCCTCGGGGGAAGAGGCTATGGCTACACCTTC

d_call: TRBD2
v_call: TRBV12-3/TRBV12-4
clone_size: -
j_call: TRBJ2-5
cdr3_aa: CASSLGTSGGSQETQYF
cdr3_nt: TGTGCCAGCAGTTTGGGGACTAGCGGGGGGTCCCAAGAGACCCAGTACTTC

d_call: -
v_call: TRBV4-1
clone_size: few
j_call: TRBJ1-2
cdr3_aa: CASSQAAGVNYGYTF
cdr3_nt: TGCGCCAGCAGCCAAGCGGCAGGGGTCAACTATGGCTACACCTTC

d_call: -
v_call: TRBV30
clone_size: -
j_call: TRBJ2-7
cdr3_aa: CAWSLRDEQYF
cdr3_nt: TGTGCCTGGAGTCTCAGGGACGAGCAGTACTTC

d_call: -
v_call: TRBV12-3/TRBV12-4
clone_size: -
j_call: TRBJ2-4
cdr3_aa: CASSFGVAKNIQYF
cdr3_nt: TGTGCCAGCAGTTTCGGGGTCGCCAAAAACATTCAGTACTTC

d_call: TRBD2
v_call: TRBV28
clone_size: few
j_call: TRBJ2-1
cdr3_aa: CASSFLAGNNEQFF
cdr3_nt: TGTGCCAGCAGTTTCCTAGCGGGGAACAATGAGCAGTTCTTC

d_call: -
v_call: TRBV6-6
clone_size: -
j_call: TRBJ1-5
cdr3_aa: CASSYRAQNSNQPQHF
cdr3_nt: TGTGCCAGCAGTTACAGGGCACAAAATAGCAATCAGCCCCAGCATTTT

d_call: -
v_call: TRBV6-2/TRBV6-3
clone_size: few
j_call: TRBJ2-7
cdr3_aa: CASTFRGSYEQYF
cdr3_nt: TGTGCCAGCACCTTTCGAGGCTCCTACGAGCAGTACTTC

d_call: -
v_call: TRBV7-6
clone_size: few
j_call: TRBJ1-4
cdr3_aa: CASSLARGNEKLFF
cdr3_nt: TGTGCCAGCAGCTTAGCTCGGGGTAATGAAAAACTGTTTTTT

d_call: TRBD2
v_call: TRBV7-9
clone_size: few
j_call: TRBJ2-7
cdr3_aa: CASSALAASYEQYF
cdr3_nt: TGTGCCAGCAGCGCACTAGCGGCCTCCTACGAGCAGTACTTC

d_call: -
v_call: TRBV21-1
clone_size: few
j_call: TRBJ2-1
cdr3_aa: CASNIGQGNEQFF
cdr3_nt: TGTGCCAGCAACATCGGACAGGGCAATGAGCAGTTCTTC

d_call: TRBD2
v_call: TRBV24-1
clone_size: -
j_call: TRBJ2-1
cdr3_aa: CATSDPPLRASGGNEQFF
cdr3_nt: TGTGCCACCAGTGATCCGCCCTTAAGGGCTAGCGGGGGAAATGAGCAGTTCTTC

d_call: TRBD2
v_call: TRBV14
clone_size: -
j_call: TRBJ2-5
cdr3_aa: CASSLRLAGVETQYF
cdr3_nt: TGTGCCAGCAGCCTCCGACTAGCGGGAGTCGAGACCCAGTACTTC

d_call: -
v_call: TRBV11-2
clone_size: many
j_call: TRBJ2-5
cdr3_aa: CASSLAAWISSSQYF
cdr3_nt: TGTGCCAGCAGCTTAGCGGCCTGGATTAGTAGTAGCCAGTACTTC

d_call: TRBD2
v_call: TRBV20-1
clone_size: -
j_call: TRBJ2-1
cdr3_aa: CSAAGAGGKDEQFF
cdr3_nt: TGCAGTGCGGCGGGCGCGGGAGGGAAGGATGAGCAGTTCTTC

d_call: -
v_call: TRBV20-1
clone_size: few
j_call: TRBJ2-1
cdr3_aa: CSAGGLSYNEQFF
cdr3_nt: TGCAGTGCCGGAGGACTCTCCTACAATGAGCAGTTCTTC

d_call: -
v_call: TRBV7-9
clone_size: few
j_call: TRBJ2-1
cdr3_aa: CASSRDGGLNNEQFF
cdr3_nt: TGTGCCAGCAGCCGCGACGGGGGCCTGAACAATGAGCAGTTCTTC

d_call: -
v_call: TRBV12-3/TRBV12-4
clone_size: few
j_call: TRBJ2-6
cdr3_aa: CASSHLGARANVLTF
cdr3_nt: TGTGCCAGCAGCCATCTGGGAGCCAGGGCCAACGTCCTGACTTTC

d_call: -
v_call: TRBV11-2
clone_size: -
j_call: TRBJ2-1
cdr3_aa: CASSSRTARGEQFF
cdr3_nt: TGTGCCAGCAGCTCGCGCACGGCGAGGGGTGAGCAGTTCTTC

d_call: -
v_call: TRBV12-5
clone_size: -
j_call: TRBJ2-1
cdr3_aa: CASGGSSSYNEQFF
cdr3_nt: TGTGCTAGTGGGGGGTCCAGCTCCTACAATGAGCAGTTCTTC

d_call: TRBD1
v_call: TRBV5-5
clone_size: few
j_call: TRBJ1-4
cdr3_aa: CASSPRDRGPVVEKLFF
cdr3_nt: TGTGCCAGCAGCCCCCGGGACAGGGGGCCTGTGGTCGAAAAACTGTTTTTT

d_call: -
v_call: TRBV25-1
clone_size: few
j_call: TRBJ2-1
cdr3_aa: CATMRGSYNEQFF
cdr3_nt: TGTGCTACGATGCGAGGGTCGTACAATGAGCAGTTCTTC

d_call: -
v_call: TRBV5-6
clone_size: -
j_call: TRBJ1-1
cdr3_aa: CASSLWGGTEAFF
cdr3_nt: TGTGCCAGCAGCTTATGGGGTGGGACTGAAGCTTTCTTT

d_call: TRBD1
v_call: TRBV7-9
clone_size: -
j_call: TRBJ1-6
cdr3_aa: CASSFPRGRVQSLHF
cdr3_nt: TGTGCCAGCAGCTTTCCCAGGGGGCGGGTTCAGTCCCTCCACTTT

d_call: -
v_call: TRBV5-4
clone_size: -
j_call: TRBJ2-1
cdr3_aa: CASSLKRDEQFF
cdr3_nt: TGTGCCAGCAGCTTGAAGAGGGATGAGCAGTTCTTC

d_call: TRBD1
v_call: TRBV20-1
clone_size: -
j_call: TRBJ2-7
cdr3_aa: CSASGTGTHEQYF
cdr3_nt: TGCAGTGCTTCCGGGACAGGGACCCACGAGCAGTACTTC

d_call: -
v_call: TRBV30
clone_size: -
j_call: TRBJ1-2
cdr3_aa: CAWSIGVATYGYTF
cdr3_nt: TGTGCCTGGAGCATAGGGGTCGCTACCTATGGCTACACCTTC

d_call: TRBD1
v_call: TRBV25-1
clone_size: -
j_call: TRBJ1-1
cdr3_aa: CASSDLRGLNEAFF
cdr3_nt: TGTGCCAGCAGTGACCTCAGGGGGCTAAATGAAGCTTTCTTT

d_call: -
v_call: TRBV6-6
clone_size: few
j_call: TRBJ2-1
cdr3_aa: CASRPQHNEQFF
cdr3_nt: TGTGCCAGCAGGCCGCAACACAATGAGCAGTTCTTC

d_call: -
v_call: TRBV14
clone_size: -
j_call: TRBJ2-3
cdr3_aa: CASSRGLTLGADTQYF
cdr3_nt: TGTGCCAGCAGCCGGGGACTTACCCTGGGGGCAGATACGCAGTATTTT

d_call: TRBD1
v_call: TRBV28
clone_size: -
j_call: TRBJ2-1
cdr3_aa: CASRPDRARLFYNEQFF
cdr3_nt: TGTGCCAGCAGGCCCGACAGGGCCCGCCTTTTCTACAATGAGCAGTTCTTC

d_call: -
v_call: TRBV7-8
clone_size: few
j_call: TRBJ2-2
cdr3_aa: CASSLGVVGELFF
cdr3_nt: TGTGCCAGCAGCCTGGGGGTAGTCGGGGAGCTGTTTTTT

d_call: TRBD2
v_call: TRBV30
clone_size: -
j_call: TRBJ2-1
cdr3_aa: CAWSSTGTTFRQFF
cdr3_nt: TGTGCCTGGAGTTCAACCGGGACTACATTTAGGCAGTTCTTC

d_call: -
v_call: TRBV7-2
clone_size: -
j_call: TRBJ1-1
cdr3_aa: CASSLRAGMNTEAFF
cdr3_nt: TGTGCCAGCAGCTTAAGGGCAGGGATGAACACTGAAGCTTTCTTT

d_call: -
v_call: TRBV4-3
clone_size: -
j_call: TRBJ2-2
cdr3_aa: CASSQDTDSGELFF
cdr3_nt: TGCGCCAGCAGCCAAGATACGGACTCCGGGGAGCTGTTTTTT

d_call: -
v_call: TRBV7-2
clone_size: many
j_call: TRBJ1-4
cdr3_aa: CASSPAGTSNEKLFF
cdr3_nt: TGTGCCAGCAGCCCCGCCGGGACCTCCAATGAAAAACTGTTTTTT

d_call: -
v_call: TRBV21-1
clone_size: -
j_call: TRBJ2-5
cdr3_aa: CASSKVNRSRYQETQYF
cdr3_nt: TGTGCCAGCAGCAAAGTTAATCGCTCCCGGTACCAAGAGACCCAGTACTTC

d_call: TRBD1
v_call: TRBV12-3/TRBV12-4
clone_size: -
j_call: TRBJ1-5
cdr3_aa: CASSSYGTGAYNQPQHF
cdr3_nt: TGTGCCAGCAGTTCTTATGGGACAGGGGCTTACAATCAGCCCCAGCATTTT

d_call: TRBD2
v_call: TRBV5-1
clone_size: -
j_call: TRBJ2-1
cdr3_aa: CASSSPGLADQFF
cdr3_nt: TGCGCCAGCAGCTCCCCGGGACTAGCGGACCAGTTCTTC

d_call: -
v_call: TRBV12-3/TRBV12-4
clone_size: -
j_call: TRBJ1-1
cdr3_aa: CASSLTQGSAAFF
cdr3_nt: TGTGCCAGCAGTCTCACCCAAGGGTCCGCAGCTTTCTTT

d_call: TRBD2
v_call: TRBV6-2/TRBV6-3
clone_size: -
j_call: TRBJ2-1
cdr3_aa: CASSPPGGGYNEQFF
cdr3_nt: TGTGCCAGCAGCCCGCCGGGAGGAGGGTACAATGAGCAGTTCTTC

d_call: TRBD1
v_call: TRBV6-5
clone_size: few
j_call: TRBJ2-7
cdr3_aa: CASSNRGREQYF
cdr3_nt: TGTGCCAGCAGTAACAGGGGTCGGGAGCAGTACTTC

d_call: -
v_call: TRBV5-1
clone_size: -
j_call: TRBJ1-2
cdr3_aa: CASSWGGSSDGYTF
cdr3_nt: TGCGCCAGCAGCTGGGGGGGGTCCTCGGATGGCTACACCTTC

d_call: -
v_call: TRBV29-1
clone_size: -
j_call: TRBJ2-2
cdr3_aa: CSVDPGLNTGELFF
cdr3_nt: TGCAGCGTTGATCCGGGACTGAACACCGGGGAGCTGTTTTTT

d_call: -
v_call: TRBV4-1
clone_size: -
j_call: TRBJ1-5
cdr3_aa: CASSQGVGGRLSQPQHF
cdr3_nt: TGCGCCAGCAGCCAAGGGGTAGGGGGGCGCTTGTCTCAGCCCCAGCATTTT

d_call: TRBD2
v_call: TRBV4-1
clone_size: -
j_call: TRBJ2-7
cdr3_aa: CASRTSGVSGGYEQYF
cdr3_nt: TGCGCCAGCAGGACTAGCGGGGTCTCTGGGGGTTACGAGCAGTACTTC

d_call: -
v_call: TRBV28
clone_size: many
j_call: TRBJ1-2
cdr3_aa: CASRAGGNYGYTF
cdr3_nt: TGTGCCAGCAGGGCGGGGGGGAACTATGGCTACACCTTC